A single sample is the source of the 26 T cell receptor beta chains below, sequenced in a study of blood T cells in healthy people across ages. Alongside a J-beta primer mix, a sample-barcoded 5' primer served in a second PCR lasting roughly 6 to 11 cycles. TCRdb reprocessed the 5' RACE reads via MiXCR and lists one record per CDR3 protein. The data hold about 560,000 distinct CDR3 sequences, with over 25% observed a single time. These sequences were also reported in another study, on T cells of mothers and their children.

Input material: blood. Receptor source: a boy aged 2 to 9 in good health.

Ten or more counts support this clonotype. A junction end diverges from the germline sequence, so it may reflect a read error. The CDR3 sequence is CASSLGTVYGYTF. In nucleotides, the CDR3 is TGTGCCAGCAGCTTAGGGACAGTTTATGGCTACACCTTC. This sequence joins TRBV12-3 or TRBV12-4 and TRBJ1-2; 7 positions match TRBD1. The CDR3 sequence is 13 residues long.

The chain joins TRBV7-9 to TRBJ2-1; 7 bases are shared with TRBD2. Germline CDR1 reads SEHNR; CDR2 reads FQNEAQ (reference sequence). V dropped 5 bases and J dropped 8; count of bases not matched to a gene: 9. This CDR3 has 14 residues. Here the CDR3 reads CASSAGTAGDEQFF. The CDR3 DNA sequence: TGTGCCAGCAGCGCCGGGACCGCGGGAGATGAGCAGTTCTTC.

This sequence joins TRBV6-1 and TRBJ2-4, with TRBD2 identical over 9 bases. The CDR3 consists of 17 residues. Trimming cost V 1 base and J 0 bases; bases outside gene matches: 4. Germline V gene lookup returns CDR1 MNHNS and CDR2 SASEGT. The CDR3 bases are TGTGCCAGCAGTGAAGGTGGTAGCGGGAGAGCCAAAAACATTCAGTACTTC. Protein sequence: CASSEGGSGRAKNIQYF.

The chain recombines TRBV13 with TRBJ1-1; D is unclear. Germline V gene sequence: CDR1 PRHDT, CDR2 FYEKMQ (reference sequence). This CDR3 contains 13 residues. The V and J ends lost 0 bases and 4 bases respectively, with 6 bases between them. The CDR3 nucleotides are TGTGCCAGCAGCTTAGGGGTAATCACTGAAGCTTTCTTT. It translates to CASSLGVITEAFF.

This CDR3 reads CSALLTGFNEKLFF. Written as DNA, the CDR3 is TGCAGTGCCCTTTTGACAGGGTTCAATGAAAAACTGTTTTTT. The gene calls are TRBV20-1 and TRBJ1-4, with 7 nucleotides matching TRBD1. There are 14 residues in the CDR3. J lost 5 bases, V lost 6 bases, and 9 bases had no gene match. From germline, CDR1 is DFQATT and CDR2 SNEGSKA (reference sequence).

The chain joins TRBV7-6 to TRBJ2-1, with TRBD2 matching 8 bases. Trimming at V came to 5 bases and at J to 5 bases, leaving 11 bases not matched to a gene. The CDR3 has 16 residues. Germline-derived CDR1 and CDR2 are SGHVS and FNYEAQ. The CDR3 DNA sequence: TGTGCCAGCAGCCCTGGGGGCGGGACTAGTCACAATGAGCAGTTCTTC. Encoded protein: CASSPGGGTSHNEQFF.

This clonotype showed up just a few times. The chain uses TRBV7-8 and TRBJ1-5; D uncertain. The CDR3 has 15 amino acids. The germline CDR1 and CDR2 sequences are SGHVS and FQNEAQ. V lost 0 bases and J lost 4, with 10 bases in between. This chain's CDR3 is CASSLAAGKNQPQHF. CDR3 nucleotide sequence: TGTGCCAGCAGCTTAGCGGCAGGAAAAAATCAGCCCCAGCATTTT.

This clonotype was picked up a small number of times. The chain couples TRBV11-2 to TRBJ2-5; 11 bases fit TRBD2. The germline CDR1 and CDR2 sequences are SGHAT and FQNNGV. The CDR3 loop spans 14 amino acids. J was trimmed by 11 bases and V by 5 bases; bases with no gene match: 10. The CDR3 DNA reads TGTGCCAGCAGCGATAGCGGGGGGGCCGGGGAGCAGTACTTC. Protein product: CASSDSGGAGEQYF.

The sample holds a few counts of this clonotype. The chain employs TRBV27 and TRBJ2-2; D is possibly TRBD2 (5 bases). CDR1 is MNHEY, CDR2 SMNVEV, per germline (reference sequence). Trimming shortened V by 3 bases and J by 4 bases, and 9 bases separated the two germline ends. CDR3 size: 14 residues. The CDR3 loop is CASSFGRGTGELFF. The CDR3 nucleotides read TGTGCCAGCAGTTTTGGTCGGGGCACCGGGGAGCTGTTTTTT.

The table lists this clonotype with a few counts. CDR3 sequence: CASSLGGTSGETQYF. Written as DNA, the CDR3 is TGCGCCAGCAGCTTGGGGGGGACTAGTGGAGAGACCCAGTACTTC. The V gene is TRBV5-1, the J gene TRBJ2-5, with 8 bases fitting TRBD2. Looked up from germline, CDR1 is SGHRS and CDR2 is YFSETQ. The CDR3 consists of 15 residues. V shed 0 bases, J shed 4 bases, and the junction held 5 bases outside the gene matches.

This chain uses TRBV7-9 with TRBJ2-3, with D unclear. CDR1 SEHNR and CDR2 FQNEAQ come from the germline V gene (reference sequence). The CDR3 has 13 amino acids. V gave up 5 bases and J gave up 4 bases, with 10 bases separating them. The CDR3 loop is CASSTRTADTQYF. As DNA, the CDR3 is TGTGCCAGCAGCACCCGAACGGCAGATACGCAGTATTTT.

The chain recombines TRBV20-1 with TRBJ2-7; D remains ambiguous. Trimming cost V 6 bases and J 7 bases, with 16 bases left between them. Germline CDR1 is DFQATT and CDR2 is SNEGSKA (reference sequence). This CDR3 is 12 amino acids long. The CDR3 region has the DNA TGCAGTGCATGGAGAACGGGTTGGGAGCAGTACTTC. Translated: CSAWRTGWEQYF.

This clonotype occurred a few times. The J gene is TRBJ1-4, the V gene TRBV6-2 or TRBV6-3; no clear D. Trimming removed 5 bases at V and 10 bases at J, with 20 bases between. CDR3 size: 15 residues. The germline CDR1 and CDR2 sequences are MNHEY and SVGEGT. CDR3 nucleotides: TGTGCCAGCAGTAAAGGCCAACGGCATTCCCGAAAACTGTTTTTT. It yields the protein CASSKGQRHSRKLFF.

The gene calls are TRBV2 and TRBJ2-5, with D tentatively TRBD2 (5 bases). Per germline, CDR1 SNHLY and CDR2 FYNNEI. V gave up 4 bases and J gave up 1 base, with 13 bases separating them. This CDR3 contains 15 residues. The CDR3 DNA is TGTGCCAGCAGTGGGCCGGGATCGGCCCAAGAGACCCAGTACTTC. This gives the protein CASSGPGSAQETQYF.

The chain couples TRBV10-3 to TRBJ1-2, with D maybe TRBD1 (6 bases). The CDR3 spans 14 residues. Trimming pared 3 bases from V and 5 bases from J, leaving 13 bases between. Germline assignment: CDR1 ENHRY and CDR2 SYGVKD. The CDR3 DNA reads as TGTGCCATCAGTGATCGGGGGGCCAGATATGGCTACACCTTC. The encoded protein is CAISDRGARYGYTF.

This clonotype appeared a few times. The genes are TRBV20-1 and TRBJ2-7; D is ambiguous. The CDR3 length is 13 residues. V lost 6 bases and J lost 2, with 14 bases in between. The germline V gene encodes CDR1 DFQATT and CDR2 SNEGSKA (reference sequence). This CDR3 reads CSAYPVRTYEQYF. CDR3 bases: TGCAGTGCCTACCCAGTACGAACCTACGAGCAGTACTTC.

The chain links TRBV20-1 to TRBJ2-5; the D is unclear. The CDR3 length is 14 residues. Trimming cost V 0 bases and J 1 base, with 9 bases left between them. From germline, CDR1 is DFQATT and CDR2 SNEGSKA (reference sequence). The CDR3 loop is CSARDSQFQETQYF. CDR3 in DNA: TGCAGTGCTAGAGATAGCCAGTTCCAAGAGACCCAGTACTTC.

The sample holds a few counts of this clonotype. The chain links TRBV7-9 to TRBJ1-2; no firm D call. The CDR3 loop spans 14 amino acids. V lost 1 base, J lost 1 base, and 7 bases lay in between. Germline assignment: CDR1 SEHNR and CDR2 FQNEAQ (reference sequence). The CDR3 region is CASSLVPNNYGYTF. DNA for the CDR3: TGTGCCAGCAGCTTAGTCCCCAATAACTATGGCTACACCTTC.

This clonotype appeared a few times. The rearrangement joins TRBV27 to TRBJ1-4, with D uncertain. Germline CDR1 reads MNHEY; CDR2 reads SMNVEV (reference sequence). The CDR3 loop spans 12 amino acids. V shed 4 bases and J shed 7 bases, with 7 bases lying between them. The CDR3 sequence: CASSSVGEKLFF. The DNA of the CDR3 is TGTGCCAGCAGTTCCGTTGGTGAAAAACTGTTTTTT.

This clonotype was seen repeatedly, ten times or more. The chain has TRBV20-1 and TRBJ2-5, with 14 bases identical to TRBD2. The CDR3 extends over 17 amino acids. After removal of 4 bases from V and 2 bases from J, the junction contained 9 bases not matched to a gene. Germline CDR1 and CDR2: DFQATT and SNEGSKA (reference sequence). The CDR3 region has the DNA TGCAGTGCTATCAGACTAGCGGGGGGGAACCCGCAAGAGACCCAGTACTTC. Translating it yields CSAIRLAGGNPQETQYF.

This clonotype was detected a few times. The chain is built from TRBV6-6 and TRBJ1-1; tentative D call: TRBD1 (6 bases). Trimming took off 2 bases at V and 1 base at J, with 11 bases between the two ends. Germline V gene data show CDR1 as MNHNY and CDR2 as SVGAGI (reference sequence). This CDR3 is 15 amino acids long. CDR3 DNA sequence: TGTGCCAGCAGTTACGGGGGCGGGGGGAACACTGAAGCTTTCTTT. Translated, it gives CASSYGGGGNTEAFF.

This chain joins TRBV24-1 and TRBJ2-1; 9 bases are shared with TRBD1. Trimming removed 4 bases from V and 3 bases from J; junction bases left unmatched: 6. The germline V gene has CDR1 KGHDR and CDR2 SFDVKD. The CDR3 is 16 amino acids. The CDR3 is CATSEGGQGLYNEQFF. CDR3 in DNA: TGTGCCACCAGTGAGGGGGGACAGGGCCTCTACAATGAGCAGTTCTTC.

This chain uses TRBV20-1 with TRBJ2-5; possibly TRBD2 for D (5 bases). The J call may be incorrect, as the DNA end agrees better with TRBJ2-7. Germline V gene data show CDR1 as DFQATT and CDR2 as SNEGSKA (reference sequence). CDR3 length: 14 amino acids. In DNA form, the CDR3 reads TGCAGTGCTAGAGGCCCTAGCTCCTCCTACGAGCAGTACTTC. This encodes CSARGPSSSYEQYF.

This clonotype appeared a few times. The V call is TRBV20-1, the J call TRBJ1-6; TRBD1 matches 7 bases. Germline lookup yields CDR1 DFQATT and CDR2 SNEGSKA (reference sequence). With V trimmed by 0 bases and J by 6 bases, 2 bases remained unmatched. CDR3 length: 14 amino acids. The CDR3 DNA is TGCAGTGCTAGAGAAAGGGGGCCTAATTCACCCCTCCACTTT. It translates to CSARERGPNSPLHF.

The rearrangement joins TRBV7-2 to TRBJ2-4, with a tentative D call TRBD1 (6 bases). Germline V gene data show CDR1 as SGHTA and CDR2 as FQGNSA. The CDR3 length is 15 residues. V was pared by 5 bases and J by 1 base, with 12 bases between. Here the CDR3 reads CASSRDDRAKNIQYF. DNA for the CDR3: TGTGCCAGCAGCAGGGATGACAGGGCCAAAAACATTCAGTACTTC.

The chain uses TRBV12-3 or TRBV12-4 and TRBJ1-4; TRBD1 matches 10 bases. The trim removed 6 bases at V and 8 bases at J, leaving 6 bases unmatched. The CDR3 consists of 14 residues. The CDR3 spells CASRGDRGGEKLFF. CDR3 in DNA: TGTGCCAGCAGGGGGGACAGGGGAGGCGAAAAACTGTTTTTT.